This paragraph covers one T cell receptor beta chain sequence. Its cognate antigen has yet to be identified. No base quality values were provided; no much bigger clone lies one nucleotide off. Looking up the germline V gene yields CDR1 SGHTA and CDR2 FQGTGA. The CDR3 goes from the cysteine to the phenylalanine over 13 residues. Solely the CDR3 DNA is kept, with 39 bases framed from the first base. Between the V and J ends, shortened by 4 bases and 0 bases respectively, the junction contains 3 bases. The trial excluded patients who had a history of autoimmune disease or who were on systemic immunosuppression. In every dose cohort, peripheral blood was drawn for TCR sequencing at baseline, cycle 4 day 1, and cycle 7 day 1. Samples came from an open-label, multicenter, first-in-human phase I dose-escalation trial of ivuxolimab. Adults with locally advanced or metastatic head and neck squamous cell, hepatocellular, melanoma or renal cell carcinoma were enrolled in the trial. CD4+ and CD8+ T cells were sorted separately from peripheral blood before TCR sequencing.

These data come from a study of OX40 agonist ivuxolimab in advanced cancers. About the investigation overall: The costimulatory receptor OX40 (CD134) was targeted by ivuxolimab, a fully human IgG2 agonistic monoclonal antibody. Intravenous ivuxolimab was administered to patients every 2 weeks at six dose levels: 0.01, 0.1, 0.3, 1.5, 3 and 10 mg/kg. Of the 50 or so patients in dose escalation, about 20 had hepatocellular carcinoma, roughly 15 had melanoma, 9 had renal cell carcinoma and 9 had head and neck cancer. In the dose-escalation cohort, approximately 82% of patients were male, and the mean age was approximately 60 years, with a range of about 23 to 85. Patients were allowed to have had prior anti-PD-1, anti-PD-L1 or anti-CTLA-4 therapy, and 40% of the dose-escalation patients had been treated with checkpoint inhibitors. Partial responses occurred in three dose-escalation patients, of whom one had hepatocellular carcinoma and two had cutaneous melanoma. Peripheral TCRbeta sequencing was intended to test whether TCR sequence diversity was altered and clonal T-cell expansion was caused by ivuxolimab. The paper describes the monotherapy dose-escalation part (N ≈ 52 patients) of the phase I trial of ivuxolimab.

Genomic DNA was extracted from sorted cells for sequencing of the TCRbeta CDR3 region. The immunoSEQ Assay was used to sequence the TCRbeta CDR3 regions. Sourced from immuneACCESS, this table was stored by TCRdb with only in-frame sequences that have V and J called. A share of the clones is absent; for the studies checked, an unresolved V gene accounts for under half, and the remainder has no known explanation. A total of approximately 52,000 clones appear in this sample, around 85% of them only once. The ten most abundant clones make up 1.1% of the sample. Results and caveats for the whole study, not just this receptor: On average, CD8+ T cells showed more expanded clones than CD4+ T cells after ivuxolimab. At doses from 0.1 to 3.0 mg/kg, clonal expansion was seen in both CD4+ and CD8+ blood T cells between baseline and week 6. Antigen specificity was not determined for the clonally expanded peripheral T cells. Low levels of normalized T-cell clonal expansion were also shown by some nonresponding patients. In the 0.1-3.0 mg/kg groups, partial responders had among the lowest normalized peripheral clonal expansion, particularly in CD8+ T cells.

This chain joins TRBV7-3 to TRBJ2-2, with the D segment identity uncertain. This clonotype originated in an adult with an advanced solid tumor such as melanoma, head and neck, liver or kidney cancer. Sequencing was performed on CD4+ or CD8+ T cells sorted from blood, taken in a trial of the OX40 agonist ivuxolimab. Read as DNA, the sequence is TGTGCCAGCAGCTCTACGAACACCGGGGAGCTGTTTTTT. Its translation is CASSSTNTGELFF. Full variable domain (CDR3 extended with the reference TRBV7-3 and TRBJ2-2 proteins): GAGVSQTPSNKVTEKGKYVELRCDPISGHTALYWYRQSLGQGPEFLIYFQGTGAADDSGLPNDRFFAVRPEGSVSTLKIQRTERGDSAVYLCASSSTNTGELFFGEGSRLTVL.